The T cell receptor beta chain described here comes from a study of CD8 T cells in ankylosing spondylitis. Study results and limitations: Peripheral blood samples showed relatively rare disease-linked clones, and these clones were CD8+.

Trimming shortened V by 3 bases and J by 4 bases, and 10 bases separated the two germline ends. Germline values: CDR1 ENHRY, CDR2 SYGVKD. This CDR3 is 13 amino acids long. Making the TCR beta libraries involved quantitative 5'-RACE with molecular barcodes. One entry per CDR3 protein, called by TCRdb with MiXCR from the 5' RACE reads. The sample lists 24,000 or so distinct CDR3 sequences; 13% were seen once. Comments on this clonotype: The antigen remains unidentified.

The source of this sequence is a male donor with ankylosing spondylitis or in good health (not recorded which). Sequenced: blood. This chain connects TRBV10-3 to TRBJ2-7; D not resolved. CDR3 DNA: TGTGCCATCAGTGAACGGATCGTATACGAGCAGTACTTC. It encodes CAISERIVYEQYF.